This T cell receptor (beta chain) was captured by sequencing in a study of shared clonotypes between healthy human individuals. Study summary: There were three CD4 naive, three CD4 memory, two CD8 naive and one CD8 memory plates per donor.

The method was immunoSEQ multiplex PCR; TCRdb's version includes in-frame clones alone and lacks a portion of them. The sample yields about 580,000 clones, 95% to 98% seen once. It was CD45RO-negative cells, positively selected for CCR7, that made up naive CD8 cells, with terminally differentiated effector memory CD45RA+ cells excluded. CDR1 is SGHAT and CDR2 is FQNNGV in the germline V gene. The CDR3 runs 15 residues. The J segment lost 1 base and the V segment lost 5 bases, leaving 7 bases of the junction unmatched. Study-level points and caveats: Expectations were that clonotype sharing among donors would be affected by sequencing depth.

Notes on this clone: What it binds is not known.

The sequence was collected from a man aged 30 to 39 in good health. The sample comprised naive CD8+ T cells sorted from blood. The rearrangement joins TRBV11-2 to TRBJ2-5; 7 nucleotides line up with TRBD2. The CDR3 sequence is CASSVIAGTQETQYF. In nucleotides, the CDR3 is TGTGCCAGCAGCGTGATAGCGGGCACCCAAGAGACCCAGTACTTC.